This T cell receptor (beta chain) is drawn from a study of cytomegalovirus exposure and HLA in healthy donors. Study findings and constraints: Some TCR beta chains (164 of them) were listed as cytomegalovirus-associated.

Repertoires were generated with immunoSEQ multiplex PCR, while TCRdb's copy carries only in-frame clones and drops some. There are hundreds of thousands of clones in the sample; roughly 87% occur only once, and 12% lies in the top ten. Judged by abundance, this clone is large. Its antigen is undetermined. The V end lost 4 bases, the J end lost 6 bases, and 11 bases lay between the germline ends. The CDR3 is made up of 13 amino acids. CDR1 is SGDLS and CDR2 is YYNGEE in the germline V gene. The chain is built from TRBV9 and TRBJ2-1; D uncertain. The specimen was PBMCs. The sequence was collected from a man younger than 35 in good health and CMV-seropositive. CDR3 sequence reads: CASSPSTSNEQFF. As DNA, the CDR3 is TGTGCCAGCAGCCCGAGCACGTCCAATGAGCAGTTCTTC.